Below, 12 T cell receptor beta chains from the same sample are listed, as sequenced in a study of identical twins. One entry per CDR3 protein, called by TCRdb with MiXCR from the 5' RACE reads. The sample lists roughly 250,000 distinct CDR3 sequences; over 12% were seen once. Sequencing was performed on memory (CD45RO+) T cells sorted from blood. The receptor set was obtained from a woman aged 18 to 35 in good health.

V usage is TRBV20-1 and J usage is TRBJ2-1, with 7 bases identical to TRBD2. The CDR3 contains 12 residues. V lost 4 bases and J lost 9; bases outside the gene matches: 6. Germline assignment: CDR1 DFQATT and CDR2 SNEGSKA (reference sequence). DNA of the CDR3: TGCAGTGCTAACGGGGGGACGGGTGAGCAGTTCTTC. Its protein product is CSANGGTGEQFF.

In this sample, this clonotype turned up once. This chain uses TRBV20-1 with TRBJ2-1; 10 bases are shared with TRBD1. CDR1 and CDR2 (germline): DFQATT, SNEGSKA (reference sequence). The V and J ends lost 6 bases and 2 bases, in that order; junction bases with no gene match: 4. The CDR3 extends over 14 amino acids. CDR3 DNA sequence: TGCAGTGCAACCGGACAGGGGGCCTACAATGAGCAGTTCTTC. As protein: CSATGQGAYNEQFF.

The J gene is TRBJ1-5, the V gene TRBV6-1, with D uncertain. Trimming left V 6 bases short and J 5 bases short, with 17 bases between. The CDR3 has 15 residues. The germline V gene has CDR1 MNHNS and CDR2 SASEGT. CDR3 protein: CASSNSAGGHQPQHF. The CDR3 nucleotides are TGTGCCAGCAGCAACAGCGCAGGTGGGCATCAGCCCCAGCATTTT.

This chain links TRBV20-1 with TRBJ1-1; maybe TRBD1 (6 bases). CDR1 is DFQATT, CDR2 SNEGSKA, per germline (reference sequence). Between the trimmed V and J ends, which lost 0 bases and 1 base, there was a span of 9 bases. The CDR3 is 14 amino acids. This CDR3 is CSARDLDRNTEAFF. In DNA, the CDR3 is TGCAGTGCTAGAGATCTGGACAGGAACACTGAAGCTTTCTTT.

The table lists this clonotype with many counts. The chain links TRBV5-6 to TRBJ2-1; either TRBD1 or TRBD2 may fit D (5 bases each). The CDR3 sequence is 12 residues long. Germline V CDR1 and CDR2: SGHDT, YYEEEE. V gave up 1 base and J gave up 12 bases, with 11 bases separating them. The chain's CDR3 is CASSLYGTGQFF. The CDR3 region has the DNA TGTGCCAGCAGCTTGTACGGGACGGGGCAGTTCTTC.

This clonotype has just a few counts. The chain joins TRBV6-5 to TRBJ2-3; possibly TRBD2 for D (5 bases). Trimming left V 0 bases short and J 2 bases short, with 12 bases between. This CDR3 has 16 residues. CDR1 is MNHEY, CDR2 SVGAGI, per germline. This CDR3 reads CASSYSPAENTDTQYF. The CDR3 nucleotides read TGTGCCAGCAGTTACTCCCCAGCGGAAAACACAGATACGCAGTATTTT.

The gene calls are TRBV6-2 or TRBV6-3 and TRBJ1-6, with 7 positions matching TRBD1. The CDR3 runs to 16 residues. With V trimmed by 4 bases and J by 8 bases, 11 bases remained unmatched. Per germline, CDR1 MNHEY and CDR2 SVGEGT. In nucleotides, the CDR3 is TGTGCCAGCAGTTGGGGGACAGTAGCATCAGATTCACCCCTCCACTTT. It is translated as CASSWGTVASDSPLHF.

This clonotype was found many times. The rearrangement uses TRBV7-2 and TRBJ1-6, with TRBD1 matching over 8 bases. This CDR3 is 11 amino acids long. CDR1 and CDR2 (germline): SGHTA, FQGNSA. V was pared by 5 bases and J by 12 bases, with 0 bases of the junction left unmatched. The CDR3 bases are TGTGCCAGCAGCACAGGGGGACCCCTCCACTTT. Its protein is CASSTGGPLHF.

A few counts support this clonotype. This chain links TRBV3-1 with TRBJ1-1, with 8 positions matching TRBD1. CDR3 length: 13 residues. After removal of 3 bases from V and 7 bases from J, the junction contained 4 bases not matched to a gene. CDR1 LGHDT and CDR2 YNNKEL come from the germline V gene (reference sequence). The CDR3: CASSQTGEGEAFF. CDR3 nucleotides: TGTGCCAGCAGCCAGACAGGGGAAGGTGAAGCTTTCTTT.

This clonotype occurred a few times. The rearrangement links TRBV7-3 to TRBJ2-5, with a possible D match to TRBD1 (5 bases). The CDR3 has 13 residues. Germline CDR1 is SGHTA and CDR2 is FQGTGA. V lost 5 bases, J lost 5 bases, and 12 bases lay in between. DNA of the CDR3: TGTGCCAGCAGCCAGGGTAGCTCTGAGACCCAGTACTTC. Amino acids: CASSQGSSETQYF.

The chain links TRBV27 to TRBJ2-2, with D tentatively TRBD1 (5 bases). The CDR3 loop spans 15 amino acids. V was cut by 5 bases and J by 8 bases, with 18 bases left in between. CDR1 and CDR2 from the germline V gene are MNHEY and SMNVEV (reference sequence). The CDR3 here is CASSPRPPQEGELFF. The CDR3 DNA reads TGTGCCAGCAGTCCCCGACCCCCACAGGAAGGGGAGCTGTTTTTT.

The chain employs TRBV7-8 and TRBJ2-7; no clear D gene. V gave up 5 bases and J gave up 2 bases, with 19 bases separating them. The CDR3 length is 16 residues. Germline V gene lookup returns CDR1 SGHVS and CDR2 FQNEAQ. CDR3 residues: CASSPRPLLTTYEQYF. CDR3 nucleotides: TGTGCCAGCAGCCCGCGGCCCTTACTCACAACCTACGAGCAGTACTTC.